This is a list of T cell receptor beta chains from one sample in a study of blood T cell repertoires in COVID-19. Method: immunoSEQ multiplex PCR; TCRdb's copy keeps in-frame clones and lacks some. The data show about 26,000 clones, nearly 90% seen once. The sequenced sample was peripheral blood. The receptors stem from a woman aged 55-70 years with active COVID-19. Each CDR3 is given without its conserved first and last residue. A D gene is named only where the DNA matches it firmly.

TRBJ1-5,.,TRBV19,ASRSTKGGAGNQPQH
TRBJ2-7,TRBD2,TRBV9,ASSGMTSGRIDEQY
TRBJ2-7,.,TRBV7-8,ASSLPEEGTYEQY
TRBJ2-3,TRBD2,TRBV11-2,ASSYSGSWTDTQY
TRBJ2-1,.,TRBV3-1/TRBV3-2,ASSRDSMAGRRNEQF
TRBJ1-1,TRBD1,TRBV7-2,ASSSDRRIEAF
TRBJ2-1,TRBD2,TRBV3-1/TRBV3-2,ASSQETGREAAYNEQF
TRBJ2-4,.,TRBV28,ASSLSRENIQY
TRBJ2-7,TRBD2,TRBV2,ASKRDRSYEQY
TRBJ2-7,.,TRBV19,ASSPPLRGYEQY
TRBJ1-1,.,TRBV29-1,SVRVSVQAF
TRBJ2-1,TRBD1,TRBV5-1,ASRSPGQGYNGQF
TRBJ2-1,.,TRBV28,ASSQGGGTYNEQF
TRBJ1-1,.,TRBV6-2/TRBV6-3,ASSDLGPEAF
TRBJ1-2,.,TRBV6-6,ASSYSRTTYGYT
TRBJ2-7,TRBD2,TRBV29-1,RGSGSGPYEQY
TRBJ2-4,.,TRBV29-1,SVENARGATRGIQY
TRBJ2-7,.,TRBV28,ASSLGGSYEQY
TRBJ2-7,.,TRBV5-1,ASSPGRSSAPRDEQY
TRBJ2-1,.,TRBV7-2,ASSLVSILVDEQF
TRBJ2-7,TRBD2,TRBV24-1,ATSAASGSYEQY
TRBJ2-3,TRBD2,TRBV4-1,ASSQPSGLAGDTDTQY